A selection of T cell receptor beta chains follows, all from one sample in a study of blood T cell repertoires in COVID-19. Some clones are missing from TCRdb's copy, which holds only in-frame ones; the method was immunoSEQ multiplex PCR. The sample gives approximately 400,000 clones, around 90% of which show up once; 0.95% to 1.5% is in the top ten. The sample comprised peripheral blood. Receptor source: a man aged 40-55 years with acute or convalescent COVID-19. CDR3s include the opening cysteine and the closing phenylalanine or tryptophan. The D gene is left open where the match is weak. Expanded clones are given a class, and other clones once, few, many or no size at all.

d_call j_call clone_size v_call cdr3_nt cdr3_aa
TRBD1 TRBJ1-1 - TRBV27 TGTGCCAGCAGTTCACTCCCCGGGACAGAAAATGAAGCTTTCTTT CASSSLPGTENEAFF
- TRBJ2-6 - TRBV2 TGTGCCAGCAGTCCCCCGTCTGGGGCCAACGTCCTGACTTTC CASSPPSGANVLTF
- TRBJ1-3 - TRBV12-2 TGTGCAAGTCGCTTAGACTCTTACAGGGGGCTCGGAAACACCATATATTTT CASRLDSYRGLGNTIYF
TRBD1 TRBJ2-2 few TRBV5-4 TGTGCCATTAGCACAGGGGTCCCCGGGGAGCTGTTTTTT CAISTGVPGELFF
- TRBJ1-4 - TRBV28 TGTGCCAGCAGTTTTGATACGGTGTCAGGCCCTGAAAAACTGTTTTTT CASSFDTVSGPEKLFF
- TRBJ2-2 - TRBV5-1 TGCGCCAGCAGCTTGGTTGGGGGAGGCACCGGGGAGCTGTTTTTT CASSLVGGGTGELFF
TRBD2 TRBJ2-7 - TRBV20-1 TGCAGTGCTAGTGCTAGCGGGTCGTCCTACGAGCAGTACTTC CSASASGSSYEQYF
- TRBJ2-1 - TRBV21-1 TGTGCCAGCAGCCTACGGACAGTGAGGGATCTTGAGCAGTTCTTC CASSLRTVRDLEQFF
- TRBJ1-5 - TRBV12-3/TRBV12-4 TGTGCCAGCAGAAAGAGTTACAATCAGCCCCAGCATTTT CASRKSYNQPQHF
- TRBJ1-2 few TRBV29-1 TGCAGCGTTGAGGGACTGGATTATGGCTACACCTTC CSVEGLDYGYTF
- TRBJ2-7 - TRBV20-1 TGCAGTGCTAGAGTATACGAGCAGTACTTC CSARVYEQYF
- TRBJ1-5 once TRBV2 TGTGCCAGCAGTGGACAGCAAAATAGCAATCAGCCCCAGCATTTT CASSGQQNSNQPQHF
TRBD1 TRBJ1-5 - TRBV28 TGTGCCAGCAGTTGGACAGGAGGGGGTAATCAGCCCCAGCATTTT CASSWTGGGNQPQHF
TRBD2 TRBJ2-1 - TRBV5-8 TGTGCCAGCAGCTTGGTACTAGCGGCGTACAATGAGCAGTTCTTC CASSLVLAAYNEQFF
- TRBJ1-1 - TRBV18 TGTGCCAGCTCACCCGCCGGGGGGGGCACTGAAGCTTTCTTT CASSPAGGGTEAFF
- TRBJ2-1 - TRBV30 TGTGCCTGGAGTGGTCCCAGGGATTACAATGAGCAGTTCTTC CAWSGPRDYNEQFF